These 10 T cell receptor beta chains were sequenced from one sample in a study of cytomegalovirus exposure and HLA in healthy donors (dated by TCRdb to 2016 to 2017). Libraries were built with the immunoSEQ multiplex PCR assay. For the multiplex PCR, a mixture combining 60 forward primers for TCR Vbeta segments and 13 reverse primers for TCR Jbeta segments was used. Imported from immuneACCESS, the table was reduced by TCRdb to in-frame sequences with V and J called. These copies leave out some clones; in studies compared against another copy, an unresolved V gene accounts for under half, and the cause of the remainder is not known. The sample records approximately 77,000 clones, about 76% of which are singletons. The top ten hold about 12% of the sample. The sequenced sample consisted of PBMCs. Receptors originate from a male donor in good health and CMV-seropositive.

This clone is medium-sized by share. J is TRBJ2-2 and V is TRBV6-4, with 8 bases identical to TRBD1. Trimming at V came to 5 bases and at J to 4 bases, leaving 9 bases not matched to a gene. Germline CDR1 and CDR2: MRHNA and SNTAGT. This CDR3 comprises 16 residues. The CDR3 region has the DNA TGTGCCAGCAGTACCACCCCAGGGGGCTTCACCGGGGAGCTGTTTTTT. The encoded protein is CASSTTPGGFTGELFF.

The rearrangement uses TRBV28 and TRBJ1-2, with TRBD1 identical over 8 bases. Per the germline V gene, CDR1 is MDHEN and CDR2 is SYDVKM. The CDR3 extends over 16 amino acids. Trimming cost V 5 bases and J 8 bases; bases outside gene matches: 16. The CDR3 region is CASSPPLVQGAEGYTF. The CDR3 DNA sequence: TGTGCCAGCAGTCCTCCTCTGGTCCAGGGGGCGGAGGGCTACACCTTC.

The V call is TRBV11-1, the J call TRBJ1-1, with D perhaps matching TRBD1 (6 bases). Between the trimmed V and J ends, which lost 1 base and 5 bases, there was a span of 17 bases. CDR1 is SGHAT, CDR2 FQDESV, per germline (reference sequence). The CDR3 runs 16 residues. The CDR3 sequence is CASSLVRTARMTEAFF. The CDR3 DNA sequence: TGTGCCAGCAGCTTAGTGAGGACAGCCAGGATGACTGAAGCTTTCTTT.

The gene calls are TRBV6-5 and TRBJ2-7, with TRBD1 as a possible D gene (5 bases). The V gene lost 2 bases and the J gene lost 2 bases, with 10 bases spanning the gap. CDR1 MNHEY and CDR2 SVGAGI come from the germline V gene. The CDR3 sequence is 14 residues long. CDR3 sequence reads: CASSYKGPTYEQYF. CDR3 nucleotide sequence: TGTGCCAGCAGTTACAAGGGGCCAACCTACGAGCAGTACTTC.

This clone showed up just a few times. The chain joins TRBV18 to TRBJ2-3; no clear D gene. CDR1 is KGHSH and CDR2 is LQKENI in the germline V gene. Trimming removed 3 bases at V and 6 bases at J, with 7 bases between. There are 12 residues in the CDR3. CDR3 nucleotide sequence: TGTGCCAGCTCACCCCCTACGGATACGCAGTATTTT. This sequence encodes CASSPPTDTQYF.

Comment on this clone: Mismatch with germline at one junction end may stem from a read error. This chain links TRBV6-4 with TRBJ1-1; D gene unclear. CDR1 and CDR2 (germline): MRHNA, SNTAGT. CDR3 size: 12 residues. DNA for the CDR3: TGTGCCAGCATCCAGGTGAACACTGAAGTTTTCTTT. Translation: CASIQVNTEVFF.

The V call is TRBV4-2, the J call TRBJ1-5; a weak D match, TRBD1 (6 bases). Trimming left V 0 bases short and J 5 bases short, with 14 bases between. The CDR3 has 16 residues. The V gene's germline CDR1 is LGHNA and CDR2 YNFKEQ. The CDR3 sequence: CASSQDLVGAYQPQHF. The CDR3 DNA reads TGTGCCAGCAGCCAAGATCTCGTGGGGGCGTATCAGCCCCAGCATTTT.

The rearrangement joins TRBV28 to TRBJ2-1; 10 bases map to TRBD2. This CDR3 is built from 15 residues. Per the germline V gene, CDR1 is MDHEN and CDR2 is SYDVKM. The V segment lost 8 bases and the J segment 6 bases; nucleotides outside the gene matches: 10. CDR3 sequence reads: CASGGRAGGRNEQFF. CDR3 coding DNA: TGTGCCAGCGGGGGGCGAGCGGGGGGGCGCAATGAGCAGTTCTTC.

V usage is TRBV7-3 and J usage is TRBJ1-1, with 8 bases lining up with TRBD1. This CDR3 contains 13 residues. CDR1 is SGHTA, CDR2 FQGTGA, per germline. V was pared by 5 bases and J by 8 bases, with 7 bases of the junction left unmatched. Written as DNA, the CDR3 is TGTGCCAGCAGCAAGGACAGGGAAACAGAAGCTTTCTTT. Translating gives CASSKDRETEAFF.

The gene calls are TRBV30 and TRBJ2-7, with 9 bases identical to TRBD1. CDR3 size: 13 residues. Germline CDR1 reads GTSNPN; CDR2 reads SVGIG (reference sequence). With V trimmed by 4 bases and J by 1 base, 2 bases remained unmatched. CDR3 amino acids: CAWTGQGSYEQYF. The CDR3 DNA follows: TGTGCCTGGACTGGACAGGGGTCCTACGAGCAGTACTTC. The variable domain in full, completed from reference TRBV30 and TRBJ2-7, reads SQTIHQWPATLVQPVGSPLSLECTVEGTSNPNLYWYRQAAGRGLQLLFYSVGIGQISSEVPQNLSASRPQDRQFILSSKKLLLSDSGFYLCAWTGQGSYEQYFGPGTRLTVT.